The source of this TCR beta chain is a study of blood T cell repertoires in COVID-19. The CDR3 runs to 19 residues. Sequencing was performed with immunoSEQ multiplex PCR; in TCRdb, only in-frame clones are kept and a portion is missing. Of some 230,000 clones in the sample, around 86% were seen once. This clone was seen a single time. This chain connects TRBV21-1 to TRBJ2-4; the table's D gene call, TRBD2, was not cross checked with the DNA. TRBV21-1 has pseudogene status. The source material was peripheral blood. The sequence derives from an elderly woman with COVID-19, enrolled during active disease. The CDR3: CASSKLWRGAAGTKNIQYF. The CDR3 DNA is TGTGCCAGCAGCAAACTCTGGCGCGGTGCAGCCGGTACCAAAAACATTCAGTACTTC.